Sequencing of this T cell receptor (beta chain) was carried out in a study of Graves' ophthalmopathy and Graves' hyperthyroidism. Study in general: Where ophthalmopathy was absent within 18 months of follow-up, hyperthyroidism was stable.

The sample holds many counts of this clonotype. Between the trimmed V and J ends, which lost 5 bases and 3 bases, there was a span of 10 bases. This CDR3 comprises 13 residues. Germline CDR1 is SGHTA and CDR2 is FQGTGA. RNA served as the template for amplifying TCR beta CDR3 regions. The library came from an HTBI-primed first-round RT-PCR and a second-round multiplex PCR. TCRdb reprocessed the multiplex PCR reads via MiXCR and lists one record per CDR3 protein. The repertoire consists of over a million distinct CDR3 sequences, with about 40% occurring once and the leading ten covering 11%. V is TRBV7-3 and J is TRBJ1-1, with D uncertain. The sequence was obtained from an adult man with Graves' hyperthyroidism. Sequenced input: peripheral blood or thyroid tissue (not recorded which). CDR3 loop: CASSRGMDTEAFF. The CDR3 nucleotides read TGTGCCAGCAGCCGAGGGATGGACACTGAAGCTTTCTTT.